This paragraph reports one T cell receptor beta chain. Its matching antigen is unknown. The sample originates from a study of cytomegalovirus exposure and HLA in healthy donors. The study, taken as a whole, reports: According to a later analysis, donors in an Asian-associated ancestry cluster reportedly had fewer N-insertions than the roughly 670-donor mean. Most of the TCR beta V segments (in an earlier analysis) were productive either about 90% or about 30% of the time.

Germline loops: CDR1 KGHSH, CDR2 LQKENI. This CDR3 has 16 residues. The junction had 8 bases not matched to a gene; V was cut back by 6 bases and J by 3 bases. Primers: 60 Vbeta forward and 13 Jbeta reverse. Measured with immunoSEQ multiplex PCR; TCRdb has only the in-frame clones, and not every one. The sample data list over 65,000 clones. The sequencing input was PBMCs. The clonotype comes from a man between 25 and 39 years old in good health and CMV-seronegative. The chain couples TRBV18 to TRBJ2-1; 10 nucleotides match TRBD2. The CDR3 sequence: CASSPSLAGSYNEQFF. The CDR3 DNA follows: TGTGCCAGCTCCCCATCACTAGCGGGAAGCTACAATGAGCAGTTCTTC. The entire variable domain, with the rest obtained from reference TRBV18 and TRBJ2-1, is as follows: NAGVMQNPRHLVRRRGQEARLRCSPMKGHSHVYWYRQLPEEGLKFMVYLQKENIIDESGMPKERFSAEFPKEGPSILRIQQVVRGDSAAYFCASSPSLAGSYNEQFFGPGTRLTVL.